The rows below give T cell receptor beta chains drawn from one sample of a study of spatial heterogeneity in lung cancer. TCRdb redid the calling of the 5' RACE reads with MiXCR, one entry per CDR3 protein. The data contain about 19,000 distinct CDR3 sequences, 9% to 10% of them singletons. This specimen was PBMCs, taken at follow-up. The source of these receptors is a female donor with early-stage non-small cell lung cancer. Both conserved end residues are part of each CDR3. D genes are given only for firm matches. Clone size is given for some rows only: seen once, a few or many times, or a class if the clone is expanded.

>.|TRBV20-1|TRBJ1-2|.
CSASSGVGYTF
TGCAGTGCTAGCTCGGGGGTCGGCTACACCTTC
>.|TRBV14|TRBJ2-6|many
CASSQVAGANVLTF
TGTGCCAGCAGCCAAGTCGCCGGGGCCAACGTCCTGACTTTC
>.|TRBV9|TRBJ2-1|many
CASRPSGVNEQFF
TGTGCCAGCAGACCTTCAGGGGTTAATGAGCAGTTCTTC
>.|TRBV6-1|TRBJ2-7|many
CASSLGQASVYEQYF
TGTGCCAGCAGTCTGGGGCAGGCCTCAGTATACGAGCAGTACTTC
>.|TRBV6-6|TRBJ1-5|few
CASSSPGDGNQPQHF
TGTGCCAGCAGTTCTCCCGGGGATGGAAATCAGCCCCAGCATTTT
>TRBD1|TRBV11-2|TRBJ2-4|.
CASSSTTSAAGGQRNIQYF
TGTGCCAGCAGCTCCACCACCTCAGCCGCAGGGGGCCAGAGGAACATTCAGTACTTC
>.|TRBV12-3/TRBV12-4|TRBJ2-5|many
CASSLRDFGQRTQYF
TGTGCCAGCAGCCTCCGGGACTTCGGTCAAAGGACCCAGTACTTC
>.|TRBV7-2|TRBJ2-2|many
CASSPPGVRNGELFF
TGTGCCAGCAGCCCCCCGGGGGTTAGAAACGGGGAGCTGTTTTTT
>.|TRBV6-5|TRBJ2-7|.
CASSTYGGREQYF
TGTGCCAGCAGTACGTACGGGGGCCGCGAGCAGTACTTC
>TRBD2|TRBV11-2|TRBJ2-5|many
CASSSVAGGSQETQYF
TGTGCCAGCAGCTCCGTAGCGGGGGGGTCCCAAGAGACCCAGTACTTC
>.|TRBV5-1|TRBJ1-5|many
CASSLGGDQPQHF
TGCGCCAGCAGCTTGGGGGGGGATCAGCCCCAGCATTTT
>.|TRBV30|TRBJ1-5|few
CAWSVRADRQPQHF
TGTGCCTGGAGTGTACGAGCCGATCGACAGCCCCAGCATTTT
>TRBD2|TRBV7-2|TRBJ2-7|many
CASTEPGGGESSYEQYF
TGTGCCAGCACCGAACCTGGCGGGGGGGAGAGCTCCTACGAGCAGTACTTC
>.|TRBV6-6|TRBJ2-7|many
CASRRGGPSYEQYF
TGTGCCAGCAGGCGGGGCGGCCCCTCCTACGAGCAGTACTTC
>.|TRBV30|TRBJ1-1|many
CAWSELQGLNTEAFF
TGTGCCTGGAGTGAACTCCAGGGGTTGAACACTGAAGCTTTCTTT
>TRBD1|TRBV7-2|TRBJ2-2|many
CASSRQGRDTGELFF
TGTGCCAGCAGCCGACAGGGGCGAGACACCGGGGAGCTGTTTTTT
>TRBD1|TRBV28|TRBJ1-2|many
CASSGGQGDNTF
TGTGCCAGCAGTGGGGGACAGGGTGACAACACCTTC
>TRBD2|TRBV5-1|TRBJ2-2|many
CASSQRSGRATTGELFF
TGCGCCAGCAGCCAGAGGAGCGGGAGGGCGACCACCGGGGAGCTGTTTTTT
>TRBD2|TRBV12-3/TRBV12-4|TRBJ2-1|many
CASSWSPQAGGWGEQFF
TGTGCCAGCAGTTGGTCCCCGCAGGCGGGAGGATGGGGTGAGCAGTTCTTC
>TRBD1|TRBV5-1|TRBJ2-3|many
CASSLGHRGYRPSTDTQYF
TGCGCCAGCAGCTTGGGGCACAGGGGGTACCGACCTAGCACAGATACGCAGTATTTT
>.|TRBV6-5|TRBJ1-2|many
CASSYRVDYGYTF
TGTGCCAGCAGTTACAGGGTCGACTATGGCTACACCTTC
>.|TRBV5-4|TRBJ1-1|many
CASSSKRTDWNTEAFF
TGTGCCAGCAGCTCGAAACGGACAGATTGGAACACTGAAGCTTTCTTT
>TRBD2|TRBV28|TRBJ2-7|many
CASSFPRPQRGSSYEQYF
TGTGCCAGCAGTTTCCCGAGGCCCCAGCGGGGGAGCTCCTACGAGCAGTACTTC
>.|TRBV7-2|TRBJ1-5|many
CASSLVDNQPQHF
TGTGCCAGCAGCTTAGTCGACAATCAGCCCCAGCATTTT
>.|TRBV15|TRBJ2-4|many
CATSRDRGAINIQYF
TGTGCCACCAGCAGAGATCGGGGGGCAATAAACATTCAGTACTTC
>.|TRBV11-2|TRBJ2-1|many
CASSLRLAESSYNEQFF
TGTGCCAGCAGCTTAAGGTTGGCGGAGAGCTCCTACAATGAGCAGTTCTTC
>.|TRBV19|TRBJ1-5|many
CASRDGRFSNQPQHF
TGTGCCAGCCGGGACGGAAGATTTAGCAATCAGCCCCAGCATTTT
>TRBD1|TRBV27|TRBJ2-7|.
CASSFTGDSYEQYF
TGTGCCAGCAGTTTTACAGGGGACTCCTACGAGCAGTACTTC
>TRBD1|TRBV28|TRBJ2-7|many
CASSLSSLNPLQGEVGEQYF
TGTGCCAGCAGTTTATCCTCCCTTAACCCTCTTCAGGGGGAAGTAGGCGAGCAGTACTTC
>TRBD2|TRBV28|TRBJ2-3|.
CASSSTSGRITDTQYF
TGTGCCAGCAGTTCGACTAGCGGGAGGATCACAGATACGCAGTATTTT
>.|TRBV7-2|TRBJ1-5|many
CASSLASLSGSSQHF
TGTGCCAGCAGCTTAGCAAGCCTCTCGGGGTCGTCCCAGCATTTT
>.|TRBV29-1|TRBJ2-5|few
CSVQSNGQETQYF
TGCAGCGTCCAAAGTAACGGACAAGAGACCCAGTACTTC
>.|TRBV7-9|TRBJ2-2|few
CASSLASLRGGELFF
TGTGCCAGCAGCTTAGCGAGCCTCCGGGGCGGGGAGCTGTTTTTT
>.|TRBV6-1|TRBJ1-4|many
CASTAGFGSNEKLFF
TGTGCCAGCACGGCAGGATTCGGAAGTAATGAAAAACTGTTTTTT
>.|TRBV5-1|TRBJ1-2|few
CASSPLIGGLGGYTF
TGCGCCAGCAGCCCCCTGATTGGGGGTCTTGGGGGCTACACCTTC
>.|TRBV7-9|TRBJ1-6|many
CASSYSQGESPLHF
TGTGCCAGCAGCTACTCCCAGGGAGAATCACCCCTCCACTTT